The clone carrying this T cell receptor beta chain was recorded at least ten times. The antigen is not known. TCRdb passed the multiplex PCR reads through MiXCR, listing each CDR3 protein once. Here the sample spans under 45,000 distinct CDR3 sequences, around 35% being singletons. This record belongs to a study of breast tumors, draining lymph nodes, adjacent tissues. Points from the study as a whole: Most tumor T cells seemingly derive from lymph node, then expand in tumor. Luminal-like breast cancer showed significantly higher tumor–nontumor repertoire similarity than basal-like. Tumors had less TCR diversity than lymph nodes, more than nontumor tissue.

V gave up 0 bases and J gave up 6 bases; unmatched junction bases: 3. The germline V gene encodes CDR1 LGHNA and CDR2 YNFKEQ. CDR3 length: 16 amino acids. The TCR sequence derives from a female donor with breast cancer. Some clones in this sample may be carry-over from other donors' samples. This chain links TRBV4-2 with TRBJ1-6, with 9 bases lining up with TRBD1. Sample: breast tumor tissue. The CDR3 is CASSQDRDRANSPLHF. The CDR3 DNA is TGTGCCAGCAGCCAAGATCGGGACAGGGCTAATTCACCCCTCCACTTT.